The TCR beta chain under discussion was sequenced for a study of blood T cell repertoires in COVID-19. Assay: immunoSEQ multiplex PCR; the TCRdb copy retains only in-frame clones and omits some. Found here are under 400,000 clones, 80% to 90% of them singletons; the top ten hold 3.5% to 4.5%. V shed 4 bases and J shed 16 bases, with 18 bases lying between them. CDR3 length: 13 residues. Germline loops: CDR1 SGHKS, CDR2 YYEKEE (reference sequence). The origin of this receptor is a woman in her thirties or forties with acute COVID-19. Sequencing was done on a sample of PBMCs or T cells enriched from blood (not recorded which). The J gene is TRBJ1-6, the V gene TRBV5-5; D is unresolved. The CDR3 region has the DNA TGTGCCAGCAGCCGCCGGGAACCGGGTACACTCCACTTT. Translation gives CASSRREPGTLHF.